The next 25 T cell receptor beta chains were all read from a single sample in a study of chemoradiotherapy in HPV16-positive cancers. TCRdb's copy holds only in-frame clones and misses some; the assay was immunoSEQ multiplex PCR. The data hold about 29,000 clones, with roughly nine tenths observed a single time. The sequencing used blood, collected from a patient who underwent chemoradiotherapy. These receptors originate from a human donor with HPV-associated anogenital cancer.

The rearrangement uses TRBV27 and TRBJ2-1, with TRBD1 matching 7 bases. V lost 9 bases, J lost 10 bases, and 15 bases stayed unmatched. Germline V CDR1 and CDR2: MNHEY, SMNVEV (reference sequence). The CDR3 consists of 14 residues. The CDR3 sequence: CASVERQGRVEQFF. CDR3 DNA: TGTGCCAGTGTCGAAAGACAGGGTAGAGTCGAGCAGTTCTTC.

J is TRBJ2-2 and V is TRBV28; TRBD1 agrees at 8 bases. Trimming took 6 bases from V and 6 from J; bases not matched to a gene: 6. There are 14 residues in the CDR3. The V gene's germline CDR1 is MDHEN and CDR2 SYDVKM. The CDR3 DNA reads as TGTGCCAGCAGCCATGGACAGGGCCCCGGGGAGCTGTTTTTT. Protein product: CASSHGQGPGELFF.

This chain uses TRBV6-5 with TRBJ2-2; a possible D gene is TRBD1 (5 bases). CDR3 length equals 14 residues. Germline V gene data show CDR1 as MNHEY and CDR2 as SVGAGI. V was shortened by 7 bases and J by 5 bases, with 14 bases between the two germline ends. The CDR3 sequence: CASTRTRLTGELFF. CDR3 nucleotide sequence: TGTGCCAGCACCAGGACAAGGCTAACCGGGGAGCTGTTTTTT.

The chain uses TRBV29-1 and TRBJ1-3; TRBD1 might be the D (6 bases). The CDR3 loop spans 13 amino acids. Germline CDR1 and CDR2: SQVTM and ANQGSEA. V lost 3 bases, J lost 2 bases, and 8 bases lay in between. CDR3 loop: CSVESGAGNTIYF. CDR3 DNA: TGCAGCGTTGAGTCAGGGGCTGGAAACACCATATATTTT. Variable domain in full (rest from reference TRBV29-1 and TRBJ1-3): SAVISQKPSRDICQRGTSLTIQCQVDSQVTMMFWYRQQPGQSLTLIATANQGSEATYESGFVIDKFPISRPNLTFSTLTVSNMSPEDSSIYLCSVESGAGNTIYFGEGSWLTVV.

The chain uses TRBV10-3 and TRBJ1-3; unclear D gene. Germline CDR1 and CDR2: ENHRY and SYGVKD. V lost 4 bases and J 4 bases, leaving 11 bases between the germline ends. This CDR3 has 14 amino acids. The CDR3 loop is CAISGVPGGNTIYF. In DNA, the CDR3 is TGTGCCATCAGTGGGGTCCCGGGGGGAAACACCATATATTTT.

This chain links TRBV4-3 with TRBJ1-1; tentative D call: TRBD1 (5 bases). Germline CDR1 is LGHNA and CDR2 is YSLEER. The CDR3 spans 14 residues. Trimming removed 3 bases at V and 9 bases at J, with 17 bases between. CDR3 loop: CASSQPGDGAKAFF. The CDR3 DNA follows: TGCGCCAGCAGCCAGCCTGGGGACGGAGCTAAAGCTTTCTTT.

Only one count was recorded for this clone. CDR3 in DNA: TGTGCCATCATGGCTAGCAGCAACACCGGGGAGCTGTTTTTT. Its protein product is CAIMASSNTGELFF. The chain employs TRBV10-3 and TRBJ2-2; the D gene is possibly TRBD2 (5 bases). Germline CDR1 is ENHRY and CDR2 is SYGVKD. The CDR3 is made up of 14 amino acids. Trimming cost V 7 bases and J 2 bases, with 11 bases left between them.

The CDR3 DNA reads as TGTGCCAGCATATCTGGCTCACGTAATGGCTACACCTTC. This encodes CASISGSRNGYTF. V is TRBV28 and J is TRBJ1-2; unclear D gene. Germline values: CDR1 MDHEN, CDR2 SYDVKM. The V end was cut by 7 bases, the J end by 6 bases, with 15 bases between. This CDR3 has 13 amino acids.

The chain is built from TRBV18 and TRBJ2-7; 8 bases agree with TRBD2. With V trimmed by 3 bases and J by 1 base, 8 bases remained unmatched. Germline assignment: CDR1 KGHSH and CDR2 LQKENI. The CDR3 sequence is 16 residues long. The CDR3 loop reads CASSPAGTRGSYEQYF. CDR3 nucleotides: TGTGCCAGCTCACCCGCCGGGACTAGAGGTTCCTACGAGCAGTACTTC.

This clone showed up just a few times. This chain joins TRBV9 and TRBJ1-6; D remains unclear. V lost 0 bases, J lost 0 bases, and 7 bases lay in between. CDR3 length equals 16 residues. Germline assignment: CDR1 SGDLS and CDR2 YYNGEE. CDR3 nucleotide sequence: TGTGCCAGCAGCGTAGGAGCGAGCTCCTATAATTCACCCCTCCACTTT. Protein sequence: CASSVGASSYNSPLHF. Combining the CDR3 with reference TRBV9 and TRBJ1-6 gives the whole variable domain DSGVTQTPKHLITATGQRVTLRCSPRSGDLSVYWYQQSLDQGLQFLIQYYNGEERAKGNILERFSAQQFPDLHSELNLSSLELGDSALYFCASSVGASSYNSPLHFGNGTRLTVT.

This clone was recorded only once. V usage is TRBV6-5 and J usage is TRBJ1-5, with D perhaps TRBD1 (6 bases). Germline values: CDR1 MNHEY, CDR2 SVGAGI. The CDR3 is 13 amino acids. The V and J ends lost 7 bases and 7 bases respectively, with 14 bases between them. CDR3 sequence reads: CASTGGPGQPQHF. CDR3 sequence (DNA): TGTGCCAGCACGGGGGGGCCGGGACAGCCCCAGCATTTT.

The rearrangement uses TRBV11-2 and TRBJ2-7; 12 bases are shared with TRBD2. With V trimmed by 5 bases and J by 2 bases, 4 bases remained unmatched. Per the germline V gene, CDR1 is SGHAT and CDR2 is FQNNGV. This CDR3 is built from 15 residues. CDR3 sequence reads: CASSQRLAGAYEQYF. CDR3 DNA sequence: TGTGCCAGCAGCCAAAGACTAGCGGGAGCCTACGAGCAGTACTTC.

In this sample, this clone turned up once. The chain carries TRBV2 and TRBJ2-1; D is possibly TRBD1 or TRBD2 (5 bases each). Trimming pared 7 bases from V and 0 bases from J, leaving 13 bases between. The CDR3 runs 15 residues. Germline CDR1 and CDR2: SNHLY and FYNNEI. The CDR3: CASTEGYGSYNEQFF. CDR3 nucleotide sequence: TGTGCCAGCACCGAGGGGTACGGCTCCTACAATGAGCAGTTCTTC.

The V call is TRBV18, the J call TRBJ2-3; 10 bases agree with TRBD2. Germline V lookup: CDR1 KGHSH, CDR2 LQKENI. The CDR3 covers 17 residues. V was clipped by 0 bases and J by 1 base; unmatched bases: 4. CDR3 sequence: CASSPPGGTSGTDTQYF. Written as DNA, the CDR3 is TGTGCCAGCTCACCACCGGGTGGGACTAGCGGCACAGATACGCAGTATTTT.

The V gene is TRBV5-1, the J gene TRBJ1-2; a possible D gene is TRBD1 (6 bases). Germline V gene lookup returns CDR1 SGHRS and CDR2 YFSETQ. This CDR3 spans 13 amino acids. V lost 4 bases and J lost 8, with 15 bases in between. The CDR3 reads CASSPEGQQGYTF. DNA for the CDR3: TGCGCCAGCAGCCCGGAGGGACAACAAGGCTACACCTTC.

This clone was seen once. V usage is TRBV11-2 and J usage is TRBJ2-5, with D maybe TRBD1 (5 bases). The V end was cut by 0 bases, the J end by 4 bases, with 6 bases between. CDR3 length equals 13 residues. Germline CDR1 is SGHAT and CDR2 is FQNNGV. CDR3 amino acids: CASSLEGAETQYF. DNA for the CDR3: TGTGCCAGCAGCTTAGAAGGGGCAGAGACCCAGTACTTC. Using reference TRBV11-2 and TRBJ2-5 for the parts outside the CDR3, the full variable domain is EAGVAQSPRYKIIEKRQSVAFWCNPISGHATLYWYQQILGQGPKLLIQFQNNGVVDDSQLPKDRFSAERLKGVDSTLKIQPAKLEDSAVYLCASSLEGAETQYFGPGTRLLVL.

The chain carries TRBV7-6 and TRBJ1-1; maybe TRBD1 (5 bases). V was cut by 3 bases and J by 4 bases, with 18 bases left in between. Germline CDR1 is SGHVS and CDR2 is FNYEAQ. This CDR3 spans 16 amino acids. CDR3 amino acids: CASSLGPSGGGTEAFF. CDR3 nucleotides: TGTGCCAGCAGCTTGGGACCTAGTGGGGGGGGCACTGAAGCTTTCTTT.

The chain employs TRBV27 and TRBJ2-7, with D perhaps TRBD2 (6 bases). Between the trimmed V and J ends, which lost 6 bases and 5 bases, there was a span of 17 bases. The CDR3 extends over 14 amino acids. Germline V gene lookup returns CDR1 MNHEY and CDR2 SMNVEV (reference sequence). This CDR3 reads CASSPRAGGHEQYF. The CDR3 DNA follows: TGTGCCAGCAGCCCCCGCGCCGGGGGTCACGAGCAGTACTTC.

With respect to this clone: A read error may account for a junction end that differs from germline. The chain has TRBV5-1 and TRBJ2-3, with TRBD2 identical over 7 bases. The CDR3 has 14 amino acids. The germline V gene encodes CDR1 SGHRS and CDR2 YFSETQ. In DNA, the CDR3 is TGCGCCAGCAGCGTGGGACTATACACAGATGCGCAGTATTTT. This gives the protein CASSVGLYTDAQYF.

Only one count was recorded for this clone. One end of the junction varies from germline; a read error may be responsible. V gene TRBV2 combines with J gene TRBJ1-3; 9 bases map to TRBD1. There are 14 residues in the CDR3. The germline gives CDR1 SNHLY, CDR2 FYNNEI. This CDR3 reads CASSEVPGQGSQDF. The CDR3 bases are TGTGCCAGCAGTGAGGTCCCGGGACAGGGTTCCCAAGATTTT.

The chain joins TRBV4-1 to TRBJ2-1; TRBD2 matches at 13 bases. The length of the CDR3 is 18 residues. Germline V gene sequence: CDR1 MGHRA, CDR2 YSYEKL. Trimming cost V 1 base and J 2 bases; bases outside gene matches: 5. The CDR3 nucleotides read TGCGCCAGCAGCCAAGCGGGACTAGCGGGACTAGCCTACAATGAGCAGTTCTTC. It encodes CASSQAGLAGLAYNEQFF.

The chain has TRBV29-1 and TRBJ1-1, with unresolved D. Trimming stripped 2 bases from V and 8 bases from J, with 9 bases between. This CDR3 is 11 amino acids long. Germline values: CDR1 SQVTM, CDR2 ANQGSEA. CDR3 bases: TGCAGCGTTGAAAGGGCAGCAGAAGCTTTCTTT. It translates to CSVERAAEAFF.

This clone has a handful of counts. The chain joins TRBV7-2 to TRBJ2-7; the D gene is possibly TRBD2 (5 bases). This CDR3 has 13 residues. Germline CDR1 and CDR2: SGHTA and FQGNSA. Deletions cut 1 base from V and 3 bases from J, with 7 bases between. In nucleotides, the CDR3 is TGTGCCAGCAGCTTAGTCGGAGGCTACGAGCAGTACTTC. This sequence encodes CASSLVGGYEQYF.

The chain couples TRBV6-5 to TRBJ2-7; D is perhaps TRBD1 (5 bases). V lost 7 bases and J lost 4, with 8 bases in between. The germline V gene has CDR1 MNHEY and CDR2 SVGAGI. CDR3 size: 11 residues. DNA of the CDR3: TGTGCCAGCACAAAGGGGTACGAGCAGTACTTC. Translation gives CASTKGYEQYF.

The chain employs TRBV19 and TRBJ1-6; D not certain. The CDR3 covers 16 residues. Germline V gives CDR1 LNHDA, CDR2 SQIVND (reference sequence). V was clipped by 3 bases and J by 0 bases, with 9 bases between them. The CDR3 coding sequence is TGTGCCAGTAGTATGATTCAGAGCTCCTATAATTCACCCCTCCACTTT. The encoded protein is CASSMIQSSYNSPLHF.